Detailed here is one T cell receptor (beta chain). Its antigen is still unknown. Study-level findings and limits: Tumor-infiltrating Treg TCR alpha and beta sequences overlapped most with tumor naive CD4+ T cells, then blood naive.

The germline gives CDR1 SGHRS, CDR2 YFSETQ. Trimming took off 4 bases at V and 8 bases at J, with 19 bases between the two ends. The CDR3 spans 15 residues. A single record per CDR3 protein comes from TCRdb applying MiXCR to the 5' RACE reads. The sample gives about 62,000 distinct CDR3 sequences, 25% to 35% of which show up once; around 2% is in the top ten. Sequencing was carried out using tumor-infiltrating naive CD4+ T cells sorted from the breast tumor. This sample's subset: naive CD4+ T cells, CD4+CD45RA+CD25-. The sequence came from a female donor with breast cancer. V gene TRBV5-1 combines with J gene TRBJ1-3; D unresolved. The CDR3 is CASSIGPKSAHTIYF. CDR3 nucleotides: TGCGCCAGCAGCATTGGACCGAAGTCGGCCCACACCATATATTTT.